This T cell receptor (beta chain) derives from a study of beta chain features in type 1 diabetes. The study, taken as a whole, reports: Within patients, naive, central memory and Treg TCRB repertoires seemed more similar than within healthy donors.

Sorting based on CD45RO/CCR7/CD25/CD127/CD95/CD27 separated CD4+ naive, central memory, regulatory and stem cell-like memory cells. This clone was observed a few times. Its specificity is not known. Per the germline V gene, CDR1 is LGHNA and CDR2 is YSLEER. The ends lost 2 bases at V and 4 bases at J; junction bases unmatched: 4. There are 16 residues in the CDR3. What was sequenced were expressed TCRB transcripts, since all of the isolated RNA had been reverse transcribed. Only in-frame clones appear in the TCRdb table, and some are missing; sequencing was by immunoSEQ multiplex PCR. This table has approximately 110,000 clones, roughly 43% appearing once.

The V gene is TRBV4-3, the J gene TRBJ2-1, with 11 bases identical to TRBD2. The specimen was stem cell memory CD4+ T cells from blood. This sequence was found in a young woman in good health. The chain's CDR3 is CASSQTSGRNYNEQFF. The CDR3 DNA sequence: TGCGCCAGCAGCCAAACTAGCGGGAGAAATTACAATGAGCAGTTCTTC.